These T cell receptor beta chains were read from a single sample in a study of response to subunit inactivated influenza vaccine. TCRdb re-called the RT-PCR reads with MiXCR, one entry per CDR3 protein. The sample includes about 570,000 distinct CDR3 sequences, around 11% of them seen just once. This same sample was also part of a study on T cells expressing NK-cell markers.

The sequenced sample was PBMCs from blood, obtained on the day of vaccination. These receptors were obtained from a man aged 50-60 years who received an inactivated influenza vaccine. Each CDR3 is given with its conserved first and last residue. Each record gives: CDR3 DNA, CDR3 protein, V gene, J gene, D gene, CDR3 length, clone size. The D gene is left open where the match is weak. Expanded clones get a size class; other rows say once, few or many, or leave the size out.

TGTGCCAGCAGCATGACTACGGGACTAGCGGCAGATACGCAGTATTTT	CASSMTTGLAADTQYF	TRBV7-9	TRBJ2-3	TRBD2	16	many
TGTGCCAGCAAAAGACAGGGGGGCACCTACAATGAGCAGTTCTTC	CASKRQGGTYNEQFF	TRBV12-3/TRBV12-4	TRBJ2-1	TRBD1	15	NA
TGTGCCAGCACTCCGGGGGGAGCCTCCTACAATGAGCAGTTCTTC	CASTPGGASYNEQFF	TRBV2	TRBJ2-1	TRBD2	15	few
TGTGCCAGTGTTGGGTTCGGGGAGCTGTTTTTT	CASVGFGELFF	TRBV6-6	TRBJ2-2	NA	11	few
TGTGCCAGCAGTAGTGACAGGAATGAAAAACTGTTTTTT	CASSSDRNEKLFF	TRBV7-8	TRBJ1-4	NA	13	few
TGCAGTGCTAGAGACCTTGGGGAAGATGGGCCCACCGGGGAGCTGTTTTTT	CSARDLGEDGPTGELFF	TRBV20-1	TRBJ2-2	NA	17	NA
TGTGCCAGCAGATCTGGGACTAGCGGGGGGGCAACCTACAATGAGCAGTTCTTC	CASRSGTSGGATYNEQFF	TRBV6-1	TRBJ2-1	TRBD2	18	NA
TGTGCCAGTAGTATCCCCGCTATGAGCTCCTACAATGAGCAGTTCTTC	CASSIPAMSSYNEQFF	TRBV19	TRBJ2-1	NA	16	few
TGCGCCAGCAGCCGCGGACAGGTTGGACAGCCCCAGCATTTT	CASSRGQVGQPQHF	TRBV4-3	TRBJ1-5	TRBD1	14	NA
TGTGCCAGCAGCGCCACGACTAGCGGGAGTCATGAGCAGTTCTTC	CASSATTSGSHEQFF	TRBV5-6	TRBJ2-1	TRBD2	15	NA
TGTGCCAGCTCACCGAAGGAGTATGAGCAGTTCTTC	CASSPKEYEQFF	TRBV18	TRBJ2-1	NA	12	NA
TGTGCCAGCAGTTTATTCAGGGTTGGGGCCAACGTCCTGACTTTC	CASSLFRVGANVLTF	TRBV27	TRBJ2-6	NA	15	NA
TGTGCCAGCACAGGCAGGGGGCAGCCGAGCGGCTACGAGCAGTACTTC	CASTGRGQPSGYEQYF	TRBV28	TRBJ2-7	TRBD1	16	few
TGTGCCAGCAGCCCCAGGGGCTCTCTCTACAATGAGCAGTTCTTC	CASSPRGSLYNEQFF	TRBV7-9	TRBJ2-1	NA	15	NA
TGTGCCAGCAAAAATCTGGGGGGGCAAGAGACCCAGTACTTC	CASKNLGGQETQYF	TRBV6-1	TRBJ2-5	TRBD2	14	few
TGTGCCAGCGGACTCGAAGGACCCGTTGTGACCCAGTACTTC	CASGLEGPVVTQYF	TRBV28	TRBJ2-5	NA	14	few